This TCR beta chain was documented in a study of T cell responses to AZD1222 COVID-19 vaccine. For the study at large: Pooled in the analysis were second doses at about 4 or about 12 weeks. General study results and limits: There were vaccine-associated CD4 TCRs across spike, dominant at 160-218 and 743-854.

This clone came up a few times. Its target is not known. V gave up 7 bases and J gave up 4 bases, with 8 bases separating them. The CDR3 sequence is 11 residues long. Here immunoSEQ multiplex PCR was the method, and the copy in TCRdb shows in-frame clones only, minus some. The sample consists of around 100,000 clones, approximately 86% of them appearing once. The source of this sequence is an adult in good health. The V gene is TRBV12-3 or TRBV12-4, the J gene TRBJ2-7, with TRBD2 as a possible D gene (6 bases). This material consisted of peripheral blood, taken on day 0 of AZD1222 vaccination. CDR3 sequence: CASTRGYEQYF. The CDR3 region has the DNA TGTGCCAGCACCCGGGGGTACGAGCAGTACTTC.